Here is one T cell receptor beta chain with its context. This sample is part of a study of blood T cell repertoires in COVID-19. Clones were read by immunoSEQ multiplex PCR, and TCRdb kept only the in-frame ones, dropping some. This sample carries over 250,000 clones, roughly 85% of them seen once, and the ten largest clones take 9.4%. The germline V gene encodes CDR1 SGHTA and CDR2 FQGTGA. V was clipped by 0 bases and J by 5 bases, with 10 bases between them. This CDR3 contains 14 residues. Input material: peripheral blood. This TCR derives from a woman between 50 and 59 years old who had recovered from COVID-19. The V and J genes are TRBV7-3 and TRBJ2-5; D is unclear. CDR3 protein: CASSLTPRSETQYF. The CDR3 region has the DNA TGTGCCAGCAGCTTAACTCCTCGGTCGGAGACCCAGTACTTC.